These 5 T cell receptor beta chains came from one sample sequenced in a study of cytomegalovirus exposure and HLA in healthy donors. A multiplex PCR was run with 60 Vbeta primers and 13 Jbeta primers. Sequencing used immunoSEQ multiplex PCR; TCRdb keeps in-frame clones, though not all of them. Recorded for this sample: around 70,000 clones. The sequencing input was PBMCs. Source of these receptors: a boy younger than 18 in good health and CMV-seronegative.

The V and J genes are TRBV27 and TRBJ2-7, with D hard to call. The V end lost 2 bases, the J end lost 1 base, and 9 bases lay between the germline ends. The CDR3 length is 14 residues. Germline loops: CDR1 MNHEY, CDR2 SMNVEV (reference sequence). The CDR3 sequence: CASSLNPQSYEQYF. CDR3 sequence (DNA): TGTGCCAGCAGTTTAAACCCGCAGTCCTACGAGCAGTACTTC.

The rearrangement joins TRBV9 to TRBJ2-2; TRBD2 matches 7 bases. The CDR3 spans 16 residues. With V trimmed by 3 bases and J by 6 bases, 11 bases remained unmatched. Germline CDR1 and CDR2: SGDLS and YYNGEE. CDR3 nucleotide sequence: TGTGCCAGCAGCGCCGGATGGGCGGGAGTATCCGGGGAGCTGTTTTTT. Translating it yields CASSAGWAGVSGELFF. Supplemented by reference TRBV9 and TRBJ2-2, the full variable domain reads DSGVTQTPKHLITATGQRVTLRCSPRSGDLSVYWYQQSLDQGLQFLIQYYNGEERAKGNILERFSAQQFPDLHSELNLSSLELGDSALYFCASSAGWAGVSGELFFGEGSRLTVL.

CDR3 DNA: TGCGCCAGCAGCCAAGATCGCCTAGCGGGAGACAATGAGCAGTTCTTC. Translation: CASSQDRLAGDNEQFF. This chain links TRBV4-3 with TRBJ2-1, with TRBD2 matching over 10 bases. V was clipped by 0 bases and J by 5 bases; unmatched bases: 4. The CDR3 is 16 amino acids. The germline V gene encodes CDR1 LGHNA and CDR2 YSLEER.

The V gene is TRBV15, the J gene TRBJ2-5; no clear D gene. This CDR3 contains 13 residues. Trimming removed 0 bases at V and 5 bases at J, with 7 bases between. The V gene's germline CDR1 is LNHNV and CDR2 YYDKDF (reference sequence). The CDR3 region is CATSRDMGETQYF. Written as DNA, the CDR3 is TGTGCCACCAGCAGAGATATGGGCGAGACCCAGTACTTC.

The rearrangement uses TRBV18 and TRBJ2-1, with 9 bases aligning to TRBD2. Trimming removed 3 bases from V and 8 bases from J; junction bases left unmatched: 8. From germline, CDR1 is KGHSH and CDR2 LQKENI. The CDR3 extends over 15 amino acids. The CDR3 is CASSPRSGGHDEQFF. In DNA, the CDR3 is TGTGCCAGCTCACCCCGTAGCGGGGGTCACGATGAGCAGTTCTTC.